These T cell receptor beta chains were read from a single sample in a study of T cell changes during pregnancy in multiple sclerosis. Produced via immunoSEQ multiplex PCR; TCRdb's table is partial and in-frame only. Here the sample spans tens of thousands of clones, around 93% being singletons. The sequences come from CD8+ T cells from peripheral blood mononuclear cells, collected in the second trimester of pregnancy. These receptors were obtained from a female donor with multiple sclerosis, enrolled in a pregnancy study. Both conserved end residues are part of each CDR3. Fields, in order: V gene, clone size, D gene, J gene, CDR3 DNA, CDR3 protein. The D gene is left open where the match is weak. Some rows have no size entry. The others give once, few or many, or a class for an expanded clone.

TRBV14	-	-	TRBJ2-7	TGTGCCAGCAGCCGATCGACAGGAATCAACGAGCAGTACTTC	CASSRSTGINEQYF
TRBV4-3	-	TRBD1	TRBJ2-7	TGCGCCAGCAGCCAAGATGCAGGGGGTTCCTACGAGCAGTACTTC	CASSQDAGGSYEQYF
TRBV2	-	-	TRBJ1-1	TGTGCCAGCAGTGAGCTGACCGGGCCCCAGGGCACTGAAGCTTTCTTT	CASSELTGPQGTEAFF
TRBV7-3	-	-	TRBJ2-2	TGTGCTTCGGGGGGCGGGCCCCGGGGGTCCGGGGAGCTGTTTTTT	CASGGGPRGSGELFF
TRBV27	-	-	TRBJ1-2	TGTGCCAGCAGTGGCGGAAACTATGGCTACACCTTC	CASSGGNYGYTF
TRBV29-1	-	-	TRBJ2-2	TGCAGCGTTGAAGACCGGACTAAGAACACCGGGGAGCTGTTTTTT	CSVEDRTKNTGELFF
TRBV7-3	-	TRBD1	TRBJ2-7	TGTGCCAGCAGCTTCGGGACAGGGGCCTACGAGCAGTACTTC	CASSFGTGAYEQYF
TRBV27	-	-	TRBJ1-5	TGTGCCAGCAGTTCCTACGATCAGCCCCAGCATTTT	CASSSYDQPQHF
TRBV7-9	-	-	TRBJ2-7	TGTGCCAGCAGCTTATTACAGGCAGACTCCTACGAGCAGTACTTC	CASSLLQADSYEQYF
TRBV7-8	-	-	TRBJ1-5	TGTGCCAGCAGCCCGCGGGCCTTAAATCAGCCCCAGCATTTT	CASSPRALNQPQHF
TRBV2	-	TRBD2	TRBJ2-5	TGTGCCAGCAGTTACAGACTAGCGGGAGAGGAGGAGACCCAGTACTTC	CASSYRLAGEEETQYF
TRBV6-1	-	TRBD1	TRBJ1-1	TGTGCCAGCAGTGGGGACAGGAGCAACACTGAAGCTTTCTTT	CASSGDRSNTEAFF
TRBV7-2	-	-	TRBJ1-4	TGTGCCAGCAGCTTCACGGGGGAAAAACTGTTTTTT	CASSFTGEKLFF
TRBV19	-	TRBD1	TRBJ2-7	TGTGCCAGTAGTATTATAGGACAGGAGCACTACGAGCAGTACTTC	CASSIIGQEHYEQYF
TRBV2	-	TRBD2	TRBJ2-5	TGTGCCAGCCGACGACCGACTAGCGGGACTAAAGAGACCCAGTACTTC	CASRRPTSGTKETQYF
TRBV15	-	-	TRBJ1-5	TGTGCCACCAGCAGAGAGGAGAAAGCCCAGCATTTT	CATSREEKAQHF
TRBV9	few	-	TRBJ1-2	TGTGCCAGCAGCTCGACCCCGGACTCAAGTGCGGTCTATGGCTACACCTTC	CASSSTPDSSAVYGYTF
TRBV27	once	TRBD2	TRBJ2-1	TGTGCCAGCAGTTTCCGGGGCGGCGGGAGCTCCTACAATGAGCAGTTCTTC	CASSFRGGGSSYNEQFF
TRBV18	-	TRBD1	TRBJ1-1	TGTGCCAGCTCACCCTCCGTTGGGACAGTGAACATGAACACTGAAGCTTTCTTT	CASSPSVGTVNMNTEAFF
TRBV11-3	-	TRBD1	TRBJ2-7	TGTGCCAGCAGCCTAAGAACCCTGACAGGGGGTCCCTACGAGCAGTACTTC	CASSLRTLTGGPYEQYF
TRBV5-1	few	TRBD1	TRBJ2-7	TGCGCCAGCAGCCGACAACCCACAGGGGAAAGCGTCCGCGAGCAGTACTTC	CASSRQPTGESVREQYF
TRBV5-1	-	TRBD2	TRBJ2-1	TGCGCCAGCAGCCGGACTAGCGGAGGAGGATCCTACAATGAGCAGTTCTTC	CASSRTSGGGSYNEQFF
TRBV11-1	-	-	TRBJ2-1	TGTGCCAGCAGCCGGGCAGGGCCCTATCAGTTCTTC	CASSRAGPYQFF
TRBV15	-	-	TRBJ1-2	TGTGCCACCAGCAGAGATCGGCGGACAGACCTCTATGGCTACACCTTC	CATSRDRRTDLYGYTF
TRBV4-1	-	TRBD1	TRBJ2-2	TGCGCCAGCAGCCCGTACGACCCGGGACAGAGAATCGCAAACGCGAACACCGGGGAGCTGTTTTTT	CASSPYDPGQRIANANTGELFF
TRBV19	-	TRBD2	TRBJ2-7	TGTGCCAGTAGTCCATTCCCCCGGACTAGCAACGAGCAGTACTTC	CASSPFPRTSNEQYF
TRBV6-5	-	-	TRBJ2-7	TGTGCCAGCAGTTACTCGGGACTGTACGAGCAGTACTTC	CASSYSGLYEQYF
TRBV7-8	once	-	TRBJ1-5	TGTGCCAGCAGCTTAGCGCACGGGGATCGACAGCCCCAGCATTTT	CASSLAHGDRQPQHF